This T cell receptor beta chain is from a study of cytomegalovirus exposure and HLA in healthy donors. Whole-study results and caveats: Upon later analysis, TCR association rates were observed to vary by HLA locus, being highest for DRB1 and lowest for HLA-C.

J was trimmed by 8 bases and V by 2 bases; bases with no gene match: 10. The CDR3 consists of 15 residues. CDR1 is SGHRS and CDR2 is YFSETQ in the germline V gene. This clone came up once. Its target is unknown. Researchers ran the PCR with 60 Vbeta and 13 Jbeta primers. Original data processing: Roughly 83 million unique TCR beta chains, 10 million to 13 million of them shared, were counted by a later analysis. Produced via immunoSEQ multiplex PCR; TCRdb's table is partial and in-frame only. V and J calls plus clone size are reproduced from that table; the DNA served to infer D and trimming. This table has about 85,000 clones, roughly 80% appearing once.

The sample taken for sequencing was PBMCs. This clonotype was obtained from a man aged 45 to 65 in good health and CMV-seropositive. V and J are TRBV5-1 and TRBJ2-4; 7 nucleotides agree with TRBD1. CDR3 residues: CASSFSTGDGDIQYF. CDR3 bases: TGCGCCAGCAGCTTTTCCACAGGGGACGGGGACATTCAGTACTTC. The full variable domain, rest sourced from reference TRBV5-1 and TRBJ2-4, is KAGVTQTPRYLIKTRGQQVTLSCSPISGHRSVSWYQQTPGQGLQFLFEYFSETQRNKGNFPGRFSGRQFSNSRSEMNVSTLELGDSALYLCASSFSTGDGDIQYFGAGTRLSVL.